These 7 T cell receptor beta chains originate from one sample sequenced in a study of shared clonotypes between healthy human individuals. Method: immunoSEQ multiplex PCR; TCRdb's copy keeps in-frame clones and lacks some. This table has 2 million to 2.5 million clones, 85% to 95% appearing once. Terminally differentiated effector memory CD45RA+ cells were excluded from the naive CD8 cells, which were CD45RO-negative and positively selected for CCR7. The sequenced sample consisted of naive CD8+ T cells from PBMCs. The receptors stem from a man in his late teens or twenties in good health. Some clones in this sample may be carry-over from other donors' samples.

Worth noting for this clone: Other DNA sequences in the sample encode the same CDR3. This chain joins TRBV27 and TRBJ2-2; possibly TRBD1 for D (5 bases). Germline assignment: CDR1 MNHEY and CDR2 SMNVEV (reference sequence). Between the trimmed V and J ends, which lost 6 bases and 1 base, there was a span of 9 bases. CDR3 length: 14 residues. The CDR3 sequence: CASSIGQNTGELFF. CDR3 nucleotides: TGTGCCAGCAGCATCGGACAGAACACCGGGGAGCTGTTTTTT.

The chain joins TRBV19 to TRBJ2-2; TRBD1 might be the D (5 bases). V was shortened by 7 bases and J by 0 bases, with 12 bases between the two germline ends. CDR3 length: 15 amino acids. The germline gives CDR1 LNHDA, CDR2 SQIVND (reference sequence). The CDR3 DNA is TGTGCCAGTAAAGGACATCACGCGAACACCGGGGAGCTGTTTTTT. It specifies CASKGHHANTGELFF.

The rearrangement joins TRBV10-3 to TRBJ2-6; TRBD1 agrees at 10 bases. J was trimmed by 0 bases and V by 4 bases; bases with no gene match: 3. The germline CDR1 and CDR2 sequences are ENHRY and SYGVKD. CDR3 size: 17 residues. The CDR3 protein is CAISVGTGASGANVLTF. As DNA, the CDR3 is TGTGCCATCAGTGTTGGGACAGGGGCCTCTGGGGCCAACGTCCTGACTTTC.

The chain is built from TRBV9 and TRBJ2-7; 9 bases align to TRBD2. Per the germline V gene, CDR1 is SGDLS and CDR2 is YYNGEE. The CDR3 runs to 15 residues. With V trimmed by 4 bases and J by 3 bases, 8 bases remained unmatched. The CDR3 sequence is CASSPTLSGSYEQYF. The CDR3 DNA is TGTGCCAGCAGCCCCACCCTTAGCGGGAGCTACGAGCAGTACTTC.

The J gene is TRBJ2-3, the V gene TRBV6-5, with 9 bases fitting TRBD2. The CDR3 runs to 15 residues. The V gene's germline CDR1 is MNHEY and CDR2 SVGAGI. The V and J ends lost 2 bases and 7 bases, in that order; junction bases with no gene match: 7. The CDR3 reads CASSYGLAGKYTQYF. CDR3 DNA: TGTGCCAGCAGTTACGGGCTAGCGGGGAAATATACGCAGTATTTT.

This chain connects TRBV7-9 to TRBJ2-1; a possible D gene is TRBD1 (5 bases). Germline values: CDR1 SEHNR, CDR2 FQNEAQ (reference sequence). There are 13 residues in the CDR3. Trimming took 2 bases from V and 9 from J, leaving 11 bases between them. The CDR3 nucleotides are TGTGCCAGCAGCTTACAGGGTACGAGTGAGCAGTTCTTC. It is translated as CASSLQGTSEQFF. Full variable domain (rest looked up from reference TRBV7-9 and TRBJ2-1): DTGVSQNPRHKITKRGQNVTFRCDPISEHNRLYWYRQTLGQGPEFLTYFQNEAQLEKSRLLSDRFSAERPKGSFSTLEIQRTEQGDSAMYLCASSLQGTSEQFFGPGTRLTVL.

This rearrangement joins TRBV9 to TRBJ2-7; TRBD2 is a possible D gene (5 bases). The CDR3 loop spans 15 amino acids. The ends were cut back, 0 bases at V and 2 bases at J, with 12 bases in the middle. The V gene's germline CDR1 is SGDLS and CDR2 YYNGEE. Here the CDR3 reads CASSVAYRGPYEQYF. The CDR3 nucleotides are TGTGCCAGCAGCGTAGCTTATCGGGGTCCCTACGAGCAGTACTTC.